What follows describes a single TCR beta chain. One base away lies a much larger clone, so this may be a sequencing read error. Primers used in a second PCR of roughly 7 to 12 cycles were a sample-barcoded 5' primer and a J-beta primer mix. TCRdb re-called the 5' RACE reads through MiXCR, storing one row per CDR3 protein. The table lists 550,000 to 800,000 distinct CDR3 sequences, about a third of them singletons. The CDR3 covers 14 residues. V was shortened by 5 bases and J by 4 bases, with 14 bases between the two germline ends. Germline V gene lookup returns CDR1 SNHLY and CDR2 FYNNEI. The entry originates in a study of blood T cells in healthy people across ages.

The sample comprised blood. The sequence was collected from a woman of 80 years or more in good health. The genes are TRBV2 and TRBJ1-2; no definite D call. CDR3 sequence reads: CASSQRGNGYGYTF. The CDR3 DNA is TGTGCCAGCAGTCAACGGGGAAATGGCTATGGCTACACCTTC.